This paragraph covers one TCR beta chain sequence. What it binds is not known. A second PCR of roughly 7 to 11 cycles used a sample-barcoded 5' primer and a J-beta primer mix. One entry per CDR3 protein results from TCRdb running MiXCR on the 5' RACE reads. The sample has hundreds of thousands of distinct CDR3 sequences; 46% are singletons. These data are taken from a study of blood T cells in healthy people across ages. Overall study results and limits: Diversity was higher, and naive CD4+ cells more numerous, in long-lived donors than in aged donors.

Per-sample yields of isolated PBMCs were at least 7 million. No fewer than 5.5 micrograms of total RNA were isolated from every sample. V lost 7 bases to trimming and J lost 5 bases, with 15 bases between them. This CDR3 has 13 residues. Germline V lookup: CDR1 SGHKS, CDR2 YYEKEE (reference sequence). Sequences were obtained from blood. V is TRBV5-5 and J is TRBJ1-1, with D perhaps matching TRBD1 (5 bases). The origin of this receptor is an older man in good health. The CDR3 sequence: CASDDSWGTEAFF. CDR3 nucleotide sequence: TGTGCCAGCGACGACAGTTGGGGAACTGAAGCTTTCTTT.